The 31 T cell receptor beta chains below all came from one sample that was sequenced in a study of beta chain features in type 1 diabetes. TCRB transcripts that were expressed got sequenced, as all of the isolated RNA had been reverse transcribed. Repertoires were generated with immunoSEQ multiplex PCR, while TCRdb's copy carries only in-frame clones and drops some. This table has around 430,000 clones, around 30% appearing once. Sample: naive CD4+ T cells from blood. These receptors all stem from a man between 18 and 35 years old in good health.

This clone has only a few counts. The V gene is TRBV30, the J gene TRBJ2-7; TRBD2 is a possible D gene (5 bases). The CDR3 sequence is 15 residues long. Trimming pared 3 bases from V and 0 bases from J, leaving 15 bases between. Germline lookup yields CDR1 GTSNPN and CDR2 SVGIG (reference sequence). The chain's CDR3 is CAWRTRSGFSYEQYF. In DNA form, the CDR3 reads TGTGCCTGGAGAACCCGCTCGGGGTTCTCCTACGAGCAGTACTTC.

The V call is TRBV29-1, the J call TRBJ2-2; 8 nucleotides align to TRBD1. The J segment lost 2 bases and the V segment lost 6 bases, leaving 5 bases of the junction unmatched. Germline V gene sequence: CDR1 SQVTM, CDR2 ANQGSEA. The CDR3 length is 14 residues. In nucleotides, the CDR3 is TGCAGCGTGCGACAGGGGTATAACACCGGGGAGCTGTTTTTT. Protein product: CSVRQGYNTGELFF.

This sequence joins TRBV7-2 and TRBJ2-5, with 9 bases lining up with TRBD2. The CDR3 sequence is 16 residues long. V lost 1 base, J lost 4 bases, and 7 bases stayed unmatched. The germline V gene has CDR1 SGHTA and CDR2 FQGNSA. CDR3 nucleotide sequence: TGTGCCAGCAGCTTAGTTTCTGGGCGGGAGGGAGAGACCCAGTACTTC. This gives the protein CASSLVSGREGETQYF.

The CDR3 DNA sequence: TGTGCCAGCGGACTACAGGGCTCACCTGGTTGGGAGCAGTACTTC. Translating gives CASGLQGSPGWEQYF. V gene TRBV21-1 combines with J gene TRBJ2-7. TRBV21-1 is assigned pseudogene status. There are 15 residues in the CDR3.

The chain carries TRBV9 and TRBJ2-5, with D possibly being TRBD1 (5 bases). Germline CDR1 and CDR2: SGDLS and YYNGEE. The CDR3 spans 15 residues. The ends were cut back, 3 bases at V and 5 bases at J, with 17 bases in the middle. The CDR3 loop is CASSGAMGQYETQYF. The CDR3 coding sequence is TGTGCCAGCAGCGGTGCCATGGGGCAATATGAGACCCAGTACTTC. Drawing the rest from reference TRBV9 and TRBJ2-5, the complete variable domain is DSGVTQTPKHLITATGQRVTLRCSPRSGDLSVYWYQQSLDQGLQFLIQYYNGEERAKGNILERFSAQQFPDLHSELNLSSLELGDSALYFCASSGAMGQYETQYFGPGTRLLVL.

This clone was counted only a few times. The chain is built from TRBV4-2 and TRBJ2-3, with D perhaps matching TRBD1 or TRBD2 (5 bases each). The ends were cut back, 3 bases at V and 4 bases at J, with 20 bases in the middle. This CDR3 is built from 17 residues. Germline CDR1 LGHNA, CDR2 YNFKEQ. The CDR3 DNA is TGTGCCAGCAGCCATCCTAGAGGGGAGACGGTTTCAGATACGCAGTATTTT. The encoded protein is CASSHPRGETVSDTQYF.

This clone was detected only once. CDR3 residues: CASSWGGTGELFF. CDR3 coding DNA: TGTGCCAGCAGCTGGGGCGGCACCGGGGAGCTGTTTTTT. The V gene is TRBV5-4, the J gene TRBJ2-2; possible D gene TRBD1, 5 bases. The CDR3 spans 13 residues. The V gene's germline CDR1 is SGHNT and CDR2 YYREEE (reference sequence). Trimming cost V 3 bases and J 4 bases, with 7 bases left between them. The complete variable domain, with remaining parts taken from reference TRBV5-4 and TRBJ2-2, reads ETGVTQSPTHLIKTRGQQVTLRCSSQSGHNTVSWYQQALGQGPQFIFQYYREEENGRGNFPPRFSGLQFPNYSSELNVNALELDDSALYLCASSWGGTGELFFGEGSRLTVL.

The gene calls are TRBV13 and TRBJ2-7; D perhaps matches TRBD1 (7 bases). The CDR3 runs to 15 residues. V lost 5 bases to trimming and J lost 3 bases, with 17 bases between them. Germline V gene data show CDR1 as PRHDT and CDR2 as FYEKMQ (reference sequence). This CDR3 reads CASSNRGTANYEQYF. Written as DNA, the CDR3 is TGTGCCAGCAGCAACCGCGGGACAGCTAACTACGAGCAGTACTTC. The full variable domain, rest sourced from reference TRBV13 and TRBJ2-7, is AAGVIQSPRHLIKEKRETATLKCYPIPRHDTVYWYQQGPGQDPQFLISFYEKMQSDKGSIPDRFSAQQFSDYHSELNMSSLELGDSALYFCASSNRGTANYEQYFGPGTRLTVT.

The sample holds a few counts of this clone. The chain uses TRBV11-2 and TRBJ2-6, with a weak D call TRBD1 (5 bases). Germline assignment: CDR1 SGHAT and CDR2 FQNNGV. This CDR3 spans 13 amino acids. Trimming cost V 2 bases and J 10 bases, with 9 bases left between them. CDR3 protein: CASSLIAGNVLTF. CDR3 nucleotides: TGTGCCAGCAGCTTAATAGCAGGGAACGTCCTGACTTTC.

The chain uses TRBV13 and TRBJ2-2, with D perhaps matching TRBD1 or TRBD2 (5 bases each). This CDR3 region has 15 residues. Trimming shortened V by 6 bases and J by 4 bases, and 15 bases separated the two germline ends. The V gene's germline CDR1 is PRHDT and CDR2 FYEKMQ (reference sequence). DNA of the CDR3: TGTGCCAGCAGAGCACCGGGACGGATCACCGGGGAGCTGTTTTTT. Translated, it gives CASRAPGRITGELFF.

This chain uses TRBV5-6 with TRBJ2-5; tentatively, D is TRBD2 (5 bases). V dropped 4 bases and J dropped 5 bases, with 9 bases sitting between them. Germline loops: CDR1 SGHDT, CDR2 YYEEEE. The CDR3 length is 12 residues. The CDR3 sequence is CASSGRGETQYF. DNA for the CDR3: TGTGCCAGCAGCGGGAGAGGGGAGACCCAGTACTTC. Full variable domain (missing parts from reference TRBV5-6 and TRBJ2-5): DAGVTQSPTHLIKTRGQQVTLRCSPKSGHDTVSWYQQALGQGPQFIFQYYEEEERQRGNFPDRFSGHQFPNYSSELNVNALLLGDSALYLCASSGRGETQYFGPGTRLLVL.

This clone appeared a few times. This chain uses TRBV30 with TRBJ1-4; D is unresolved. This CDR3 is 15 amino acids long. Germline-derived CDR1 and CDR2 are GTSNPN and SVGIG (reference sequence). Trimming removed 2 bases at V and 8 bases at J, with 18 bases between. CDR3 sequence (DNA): TGTGCCTGGAGTCCGTCGGCGTGGACTCAAGAAAAACTGTTTTTT. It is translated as CAWSPSAWTQEKLFF.

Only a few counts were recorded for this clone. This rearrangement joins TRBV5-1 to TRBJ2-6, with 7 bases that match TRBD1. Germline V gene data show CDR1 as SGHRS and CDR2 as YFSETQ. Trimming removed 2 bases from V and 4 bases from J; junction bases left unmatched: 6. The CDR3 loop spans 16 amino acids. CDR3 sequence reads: CASSFDTGAGANVLTF. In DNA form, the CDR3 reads TGCGCCAGCAGCTTCGACACAGGGGCCGGGGCCAACGTCCTGACTTTC.

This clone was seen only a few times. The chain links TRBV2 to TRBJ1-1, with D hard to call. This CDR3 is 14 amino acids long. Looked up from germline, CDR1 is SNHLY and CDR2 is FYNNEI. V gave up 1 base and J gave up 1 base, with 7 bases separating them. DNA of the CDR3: TGTGCCAGCAGTGAAGACGGGCGGAACACTGAAGCTTTCTTT. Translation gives CASSEDGRNTEAFF. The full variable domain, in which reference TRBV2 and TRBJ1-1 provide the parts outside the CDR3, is EPEVTQTPSHQVTQMGQEVILRCVPISNHLYFYWYRQILGQKVEFLVSFYNNEISEKSEIFDDQFSVERPDGSNFTLKIRSTKLEDSAMYFCASSEDGRNTEAFFGQGTRLTVV.

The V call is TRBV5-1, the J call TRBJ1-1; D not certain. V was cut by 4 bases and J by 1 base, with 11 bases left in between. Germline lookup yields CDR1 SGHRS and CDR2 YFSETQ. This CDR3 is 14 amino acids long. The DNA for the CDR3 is TGCGCCAGCAGCATCCGGGCCGAGAACACTGAAGCTTTCTTT. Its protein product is CASSIRAENTEAFF.

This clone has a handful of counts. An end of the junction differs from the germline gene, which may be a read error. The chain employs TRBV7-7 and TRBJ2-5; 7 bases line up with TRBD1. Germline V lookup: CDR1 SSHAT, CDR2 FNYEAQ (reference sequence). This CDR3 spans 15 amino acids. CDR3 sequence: CASSPGDRIQETQYF. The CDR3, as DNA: TGTGCTAGCAGCCCCGGGGACAGAATCCAAGAGACCCAGTACTTC.

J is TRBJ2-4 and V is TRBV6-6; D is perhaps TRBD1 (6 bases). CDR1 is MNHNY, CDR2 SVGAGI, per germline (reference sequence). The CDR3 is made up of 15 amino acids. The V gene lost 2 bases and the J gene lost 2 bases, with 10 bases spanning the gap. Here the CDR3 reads CASSYGQGSKNIQYF. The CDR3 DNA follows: TGTGCCAGCAGTTACGGGCAGGGGTCCAAAAACATTCAGTACTTC.

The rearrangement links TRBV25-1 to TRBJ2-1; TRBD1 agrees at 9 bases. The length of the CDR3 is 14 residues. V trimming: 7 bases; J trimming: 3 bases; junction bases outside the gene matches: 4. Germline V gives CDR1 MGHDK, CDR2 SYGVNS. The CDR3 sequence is CASKGQGHYNEQFF. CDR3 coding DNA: TGTGCCAGCAAGGGACAGGGTCACTACAATGAGCAGTTCTTC.

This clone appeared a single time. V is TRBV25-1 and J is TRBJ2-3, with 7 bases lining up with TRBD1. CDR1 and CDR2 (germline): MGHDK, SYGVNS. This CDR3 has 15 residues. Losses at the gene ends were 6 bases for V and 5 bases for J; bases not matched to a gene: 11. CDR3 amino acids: CASRGTRGSVDTQYF. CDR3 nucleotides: TGTGCCAGCAGGGGGACCAGGGGGTCGGTAGATACGCAGTATTTT.

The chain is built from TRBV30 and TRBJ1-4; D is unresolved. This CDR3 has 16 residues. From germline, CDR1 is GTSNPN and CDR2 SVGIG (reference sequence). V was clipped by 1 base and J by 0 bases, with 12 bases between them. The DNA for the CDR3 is TGTGCCTGGAGTGCCGGAACAGCGGCAACTAATGAAAAACTGTTTTTT. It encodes CAWSAGTAATNEKLFF.

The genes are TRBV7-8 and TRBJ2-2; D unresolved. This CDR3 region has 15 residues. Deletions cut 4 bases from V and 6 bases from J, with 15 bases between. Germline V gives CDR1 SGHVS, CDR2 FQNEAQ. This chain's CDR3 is CASSSTAGQAGELFF. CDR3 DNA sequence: TGTGCCAGCAGCTCAACGGCTGGGCAGGCCGGGGAGCTGTTTTTT.

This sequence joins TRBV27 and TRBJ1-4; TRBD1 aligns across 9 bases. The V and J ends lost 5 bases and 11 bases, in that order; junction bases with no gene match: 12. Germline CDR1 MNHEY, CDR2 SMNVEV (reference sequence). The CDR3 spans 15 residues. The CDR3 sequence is CASSETGTGKGKLFF. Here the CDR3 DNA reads TGTGCCAGCAGTGAAACCGGGACAGGGAAGGGGAAACTGTTTTTT.

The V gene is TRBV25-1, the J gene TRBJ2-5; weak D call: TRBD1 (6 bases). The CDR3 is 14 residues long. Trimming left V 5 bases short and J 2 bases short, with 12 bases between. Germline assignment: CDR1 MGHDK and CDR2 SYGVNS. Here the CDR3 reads CASSRGGMQETQYF. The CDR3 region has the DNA TGTGCCAGCAGTCGAGGGGGTATGCAAGAGACCCAGTACTTC.

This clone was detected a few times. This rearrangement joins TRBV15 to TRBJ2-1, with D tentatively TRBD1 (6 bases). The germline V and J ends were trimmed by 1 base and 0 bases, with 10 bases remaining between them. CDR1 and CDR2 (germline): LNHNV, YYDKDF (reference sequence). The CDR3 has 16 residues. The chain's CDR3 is CATSRATDSSYNEQFF. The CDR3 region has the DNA TGTGCCACCAGCAGAGCGACGGACAGCTCCTACAATGAGCAGTTCTTC.

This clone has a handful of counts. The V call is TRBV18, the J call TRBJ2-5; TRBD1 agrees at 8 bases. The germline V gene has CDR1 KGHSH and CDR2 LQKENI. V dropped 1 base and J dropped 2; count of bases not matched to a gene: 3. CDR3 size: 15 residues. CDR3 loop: CASSPLQGGQETQYF. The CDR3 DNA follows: TGTGCCAGCTCACCACTACAGGGGGGACAAGAGACCCAGTACTTC.

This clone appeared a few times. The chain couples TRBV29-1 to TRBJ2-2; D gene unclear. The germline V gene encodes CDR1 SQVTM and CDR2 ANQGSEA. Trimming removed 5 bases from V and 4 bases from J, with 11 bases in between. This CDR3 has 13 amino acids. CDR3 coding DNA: TGCAGCGTTCGATCTCGGAGCACCGGGGAGCTGTTTTTT. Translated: CSVRSRSTGELFF.

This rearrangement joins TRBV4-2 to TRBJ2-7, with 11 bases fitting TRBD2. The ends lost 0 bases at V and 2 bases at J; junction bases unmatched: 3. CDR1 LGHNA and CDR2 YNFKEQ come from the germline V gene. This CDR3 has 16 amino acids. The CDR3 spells CASSQEVAGGPYEQYF. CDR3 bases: TGTGCCAGCAGCCAAGAGGTAGCGGGAGGGCCCTACGAGCAGTACTTC.

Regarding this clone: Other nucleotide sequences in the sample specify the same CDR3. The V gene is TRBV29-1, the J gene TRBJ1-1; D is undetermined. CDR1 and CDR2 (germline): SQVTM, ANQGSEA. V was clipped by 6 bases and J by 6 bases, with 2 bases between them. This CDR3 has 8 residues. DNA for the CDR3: TGCAGCGTGCCTGAAGCTTTCTTT. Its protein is CSVPEAFF.

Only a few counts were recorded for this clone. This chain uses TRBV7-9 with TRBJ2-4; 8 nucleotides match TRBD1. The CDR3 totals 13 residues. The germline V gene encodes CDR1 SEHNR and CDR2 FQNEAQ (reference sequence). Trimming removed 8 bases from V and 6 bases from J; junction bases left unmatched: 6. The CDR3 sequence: CASEGTGLNIQYF. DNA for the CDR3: TGTGCCAGCGAGGGGACAGGACTAAACATTCAGTACTTC.

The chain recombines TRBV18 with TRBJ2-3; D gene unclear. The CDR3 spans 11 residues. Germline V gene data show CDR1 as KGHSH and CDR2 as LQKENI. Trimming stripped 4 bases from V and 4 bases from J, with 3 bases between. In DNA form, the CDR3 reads TGTGCCAGCTCACGCGCAGATACGCAGTATTTT. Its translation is CASSRADTQYF.

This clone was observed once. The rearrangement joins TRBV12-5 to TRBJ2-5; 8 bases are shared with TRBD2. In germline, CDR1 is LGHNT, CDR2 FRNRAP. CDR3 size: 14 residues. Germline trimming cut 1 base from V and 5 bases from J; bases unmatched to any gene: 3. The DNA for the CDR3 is TGTGCTAGTGGTTTGGGGACTAGCCACGAGACCCAGTACTTC. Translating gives CASGLGTSHETQYF.